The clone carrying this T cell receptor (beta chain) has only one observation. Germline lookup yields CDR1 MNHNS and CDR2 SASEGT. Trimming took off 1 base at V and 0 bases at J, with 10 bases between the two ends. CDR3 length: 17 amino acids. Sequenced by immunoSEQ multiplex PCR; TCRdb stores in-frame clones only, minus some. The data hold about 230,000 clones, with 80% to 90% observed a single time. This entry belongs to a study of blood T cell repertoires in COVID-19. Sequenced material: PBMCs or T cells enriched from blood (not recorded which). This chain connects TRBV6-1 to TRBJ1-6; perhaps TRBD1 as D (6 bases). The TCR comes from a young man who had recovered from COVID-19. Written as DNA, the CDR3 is TGTGCCAGCAGTGAAGGCAGGGGAAGCTCCTATAATTCACCCCTCCACTTT. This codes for CASSEGRGSSYNSPLHF.